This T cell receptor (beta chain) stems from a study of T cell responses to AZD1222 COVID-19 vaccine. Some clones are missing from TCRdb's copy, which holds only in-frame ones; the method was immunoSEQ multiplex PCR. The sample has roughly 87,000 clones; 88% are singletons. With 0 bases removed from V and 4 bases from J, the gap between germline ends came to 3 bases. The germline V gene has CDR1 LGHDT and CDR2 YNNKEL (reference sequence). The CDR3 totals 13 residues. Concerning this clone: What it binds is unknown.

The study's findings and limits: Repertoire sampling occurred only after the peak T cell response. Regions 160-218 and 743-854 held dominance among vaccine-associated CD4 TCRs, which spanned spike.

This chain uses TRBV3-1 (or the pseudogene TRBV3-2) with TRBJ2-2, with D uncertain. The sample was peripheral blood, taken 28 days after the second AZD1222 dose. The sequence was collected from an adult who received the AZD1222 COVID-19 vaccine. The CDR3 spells CASSQEVTGELFF. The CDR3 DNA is TGTGCCAGCAGCCAAGAGGTCACCGGGGAGCTGTTTTTT.